This TCR beta chain was profiled in a study of blood T cell repertoires in COVID-19. Study-level information: Acute and convalescent COVID-19 specimens originated in the United States, Italy and Spain. Nucleic acid was either cDNA or gDNA, and it came from T cells, B-cell-depleted T cells, or PBMCs.

In the original workflow: Amplification with reference gene primers provided the estimates of nucleated cell counts. Using immunoSEQ multiplex PCR, the repertoire was profiled, and TCRdb retains in-frame clones only, with some absent. The DNA gave D and trimming, while V, J and clone size come from that table. The table has 95,000 or so clones, 70% to 85% seen once. Germline V gene sequence: CDR1 WNHNN, CDR2 SYGVQD (reference sequence). V lost 8 bases and J lost 2; bases outside the gene matches: 5. CDR3 size: 15 residues. This clone was counted a few times. The chain links TRBV10-1 to TRBJ2-2; 10 bases align to TRBD1. Specimen: peripheral blood. The sequence derives from a human donor in a cohort sampled during active COVID-19. For the CDR3, the DNA is TGCGCCAGCGGAGACAGGGGGCGCAACACCGGGGAGCTGTTTTTT. It specifies CASGDRGRNTGELFF.